This T cell receptor beta chain derives from a study of control samples from healthy donors and cancer patients. The length of the CDR3 is 14 residues. Germline loops: CDR1 SGDLS, CDR2 YYNGEE. V shed 4 bases and J shed 2 bases, with 13 bases lying between them. Clones were sequenced by immunoSEQ multiplex PCR, and TCRdb holds only the in-frame ones, with some missing. This sample has 150,000 to 190,000 clones, with 85% to 95% found just once. This chain joins TRBV9 and TRBJ2-7; TRBD2 might be the D (5 bases). The clonotype originates from a man aged 50 to 59 in good health. Source material: blood. The CDR3 DNA is TGTGCCAGCAGCCCCCAGGACGGGACCTACGAGCAGTACTTC. Translating it yields CASSPQDGTYEQYF.